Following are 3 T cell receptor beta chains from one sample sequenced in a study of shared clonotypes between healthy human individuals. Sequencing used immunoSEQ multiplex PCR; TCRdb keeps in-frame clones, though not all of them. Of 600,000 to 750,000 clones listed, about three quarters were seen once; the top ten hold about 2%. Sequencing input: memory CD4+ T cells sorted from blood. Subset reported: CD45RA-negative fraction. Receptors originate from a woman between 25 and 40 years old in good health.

CDR3 nucleotides: TGTGCCAGCACTCCGAAGACAGGGCTTACCTACAATGAGCAGTTCTTC. This encodes CASTPKTGLTYNEQFF. The chain uses TRBV25-1 and TRBJ2-1; TRBD1 matches 7 bases. Germline-derived CDR1 and CDR2 are MGHDK and SYGVNS. The CDR3 loop spans 16 amino acids. With V trimmed by 7 bases and J by 2 bases, 11 bases remained unmatched.

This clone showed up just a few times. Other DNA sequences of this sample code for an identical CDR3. The CDR3 DNA sequence: TGTGCCAGCAGCTCGGGACAGGGCAATCAGCCCCAGCATTTT. Translation: CASSSGQGNQPQHF. The genes are TRBV7-2 and TRBJ1-5; the match to TRBD1 covers 8 bases. Germline V gene data show CDR1 as SGHTA and CDR2 as FQGNSA. The V segment lost 4 bases and the J segment 2 bases; nucleotides outside the gene matches: 1. This CDR3 has 14 amino acids.

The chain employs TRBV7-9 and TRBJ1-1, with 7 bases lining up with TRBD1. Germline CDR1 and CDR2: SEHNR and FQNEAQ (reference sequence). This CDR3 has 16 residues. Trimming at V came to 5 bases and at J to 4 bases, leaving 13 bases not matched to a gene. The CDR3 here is CASSARTTGTGTEAFF. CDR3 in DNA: TGTGCCAGCAGCGCCAGGACGACAGGGACTGGCACTGAAGCTTTCTTT.